This T cell receptor beta chain was profiled in a study of CD8+ T cells in alopecia areata. RNA was extracted and reverse transcribed into cDNA as the sequencing template. Measured with immunoSEQ multiplex PCR; TCRdb has only the in-frame clones, and not every one. The sample lists about 160,000 clones; 55% to 75% were seen once. Treatment given: oral pan-JAK inhibitor, 5-10 mg twice daily. Sample: CD4+ T cells sorted from blood, taken at week 4, from a patient treated with tofacitinib. The TCR sequence derives from a human donor with alopecia areata.

The CDR3 protein is CASSPGTSWTDTQYF. The DNA for the CDR3 is TGTGCCAGCAGCCCCGGGACTAGCTGGACAGATACGCAGTATTTT. The chain carries TRBV7-9 and TRBJ2-3, with 9 nucleotides matching TRBD2. The CDR3 length is 15 residues. The junction had 6 bases not matched to a gene; V was cut back by 5 bases and J by 3 bases. Per the germline V gene, CDR1 is SEHNR and CDR2 is FQNEAQ (reference sequence).